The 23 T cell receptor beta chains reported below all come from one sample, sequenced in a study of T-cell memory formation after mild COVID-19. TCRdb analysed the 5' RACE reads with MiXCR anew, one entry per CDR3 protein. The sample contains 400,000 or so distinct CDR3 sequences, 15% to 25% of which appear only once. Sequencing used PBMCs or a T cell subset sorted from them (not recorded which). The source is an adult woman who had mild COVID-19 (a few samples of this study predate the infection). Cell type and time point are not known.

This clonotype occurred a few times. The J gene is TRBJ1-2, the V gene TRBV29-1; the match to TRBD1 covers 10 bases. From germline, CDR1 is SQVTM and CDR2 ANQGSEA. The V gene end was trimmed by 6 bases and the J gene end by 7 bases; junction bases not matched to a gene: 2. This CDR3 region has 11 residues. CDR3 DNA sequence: TGCAGCGTATGGACAGGGGGTGGCTACACCTTC. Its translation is CSVWTGGGYTF.

CDR3 sequence (DNA): TGTGCCAGCAGCGCGTTAAGAACACCGGGACTAGCGGGAGTCGCGGAGACCCAGTACTTC. This sequence encodes CASSALRTPGLAGVAETQYF. The chain combines TRBV14 with TRBJ2-5; 14 bases map to TRBD2. Germline loops: CDR1 SGHDN, CDR2 FVKESK. Trimming at V came to 5 bases and at J to 5 bases, leaving 19 bases not matched to a gene. The CDR3 sequence is 20 residues long.

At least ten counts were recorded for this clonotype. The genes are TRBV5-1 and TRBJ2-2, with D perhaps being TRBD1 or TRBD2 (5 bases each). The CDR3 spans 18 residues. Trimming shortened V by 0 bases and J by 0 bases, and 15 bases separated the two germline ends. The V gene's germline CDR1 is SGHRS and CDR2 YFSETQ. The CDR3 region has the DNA TGCGCCAGCAGCTTGGAGCCTCCCGGGACCGCGAACACCGGGGAGCTGTTTTTT. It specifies CASSLEPPGTANTGELFF. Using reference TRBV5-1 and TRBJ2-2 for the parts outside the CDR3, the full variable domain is KAGVTQTPRYLIKTRGQQVTLSCSPISGHRSVSWYQQTPGQGLQFLFEYFSETQRNKGNFPGRFSGRQFSNSRSEMNVSTLELGDSALYLCASSLEPPGTANTGELFFGEGSRLTVL.

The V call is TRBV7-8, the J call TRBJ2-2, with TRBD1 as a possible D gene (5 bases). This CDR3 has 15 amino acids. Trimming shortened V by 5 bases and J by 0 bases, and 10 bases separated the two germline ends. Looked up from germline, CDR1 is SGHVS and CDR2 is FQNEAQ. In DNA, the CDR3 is TGTGCCAGCAGCCCATGGGGCTCGAACACCGGGGAGCTGTTTTTT. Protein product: CASSPWGSNTGELFF.

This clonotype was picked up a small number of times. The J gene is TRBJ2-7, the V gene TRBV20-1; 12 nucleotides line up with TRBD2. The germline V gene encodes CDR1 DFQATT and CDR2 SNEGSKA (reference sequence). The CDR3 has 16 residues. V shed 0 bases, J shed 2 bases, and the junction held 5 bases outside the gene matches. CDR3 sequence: CSAREIGLAGTYEQYF. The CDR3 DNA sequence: TGCAGTGCTAGAGAAATAGGACTAGCGGGGACCTACGAGCAGTACTTC.

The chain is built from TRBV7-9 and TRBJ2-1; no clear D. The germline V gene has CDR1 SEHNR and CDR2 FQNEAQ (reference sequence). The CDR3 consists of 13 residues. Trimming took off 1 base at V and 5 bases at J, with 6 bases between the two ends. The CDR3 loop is CASSLGENNEQFF. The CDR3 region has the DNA TGTGCCAGCAGCTTAGGAGAGAACAATGAGCAGTTCTTC.

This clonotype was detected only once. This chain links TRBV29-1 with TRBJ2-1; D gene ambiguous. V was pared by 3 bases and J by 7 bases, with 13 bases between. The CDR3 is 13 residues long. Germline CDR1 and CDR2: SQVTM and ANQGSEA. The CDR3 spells CSVDVSLGNEQFF. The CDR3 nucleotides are TGCAGCGTTGACGTAAGCCTGGGTAATGAGCAGTTCTTC.

The CDR3 DNA reads TGTGCCAGCAGCAGACTAGCGGGTGGAGACACCGGGGAGCTGTTTTTT. It translates to CASSRLAGGDTGELFF. The chain employs TRBV7-3 and TRBJ2-2, with 10 bases identical to TRBD2. The germline CDR1 and CDR2 sequences are SGHTA and FQGTGA. This CDR3 has 16 amino acids. The V segment lost 5 bases and the J segment 3 bases; nucleotides outside the gene matches: 6.

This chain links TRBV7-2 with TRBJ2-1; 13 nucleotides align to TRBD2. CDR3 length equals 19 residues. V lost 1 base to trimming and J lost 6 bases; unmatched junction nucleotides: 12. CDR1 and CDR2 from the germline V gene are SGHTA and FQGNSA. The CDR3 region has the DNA TGTGCCAGCAGCTTAGGGTTTGGGCGACTAGCGGGAGGATCCAATGAGCAGTTCTTC. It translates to CASSLGFGRLAGGSNEQFF.

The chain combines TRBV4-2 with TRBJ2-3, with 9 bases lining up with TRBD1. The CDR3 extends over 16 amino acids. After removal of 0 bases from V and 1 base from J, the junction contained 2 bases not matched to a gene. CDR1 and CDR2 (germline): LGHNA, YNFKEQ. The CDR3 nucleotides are TGTGCCAGCAGCCAAGACTGGGACAGGGGCACAGATACGCAGTATTTT. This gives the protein CASSQDWDRGTDTQYF.

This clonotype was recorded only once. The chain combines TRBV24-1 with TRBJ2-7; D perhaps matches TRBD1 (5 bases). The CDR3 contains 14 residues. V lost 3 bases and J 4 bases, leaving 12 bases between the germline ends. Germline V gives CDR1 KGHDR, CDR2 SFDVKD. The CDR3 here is CATSDPTQGYEQYF. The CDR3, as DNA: TGTGCCACCAGTGATCCAACCCAGGGATACGAGCAGTACTTC.

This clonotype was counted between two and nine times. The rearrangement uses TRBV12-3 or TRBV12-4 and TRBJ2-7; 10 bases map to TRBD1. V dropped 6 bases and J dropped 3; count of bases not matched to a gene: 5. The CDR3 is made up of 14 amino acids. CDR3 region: CASRAGTGVYEQYF. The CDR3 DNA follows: TGTGCCAGCAGGGCCGGGACAGGGGTCTACGAGCAGTACTTC.

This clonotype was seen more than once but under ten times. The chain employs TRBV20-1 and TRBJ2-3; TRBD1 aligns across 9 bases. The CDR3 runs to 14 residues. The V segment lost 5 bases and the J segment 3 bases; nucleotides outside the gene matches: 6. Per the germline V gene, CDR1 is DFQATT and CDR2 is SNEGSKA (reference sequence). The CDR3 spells CSAQDRGKTDTQYF. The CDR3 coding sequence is TGCAGTGCTCAGGACAGGGGAAAGACAGATACGCAGTATTTT.

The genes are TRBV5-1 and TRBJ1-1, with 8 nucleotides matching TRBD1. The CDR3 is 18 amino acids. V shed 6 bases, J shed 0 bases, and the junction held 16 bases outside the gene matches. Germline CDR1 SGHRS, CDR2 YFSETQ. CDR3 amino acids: CASMSSLDRVSVNTEAFF. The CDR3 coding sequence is TGCGCCAGCATGTCAAGCCTGGACAGGGTATCAGTGAACACTGAAGCTTTCTTT.

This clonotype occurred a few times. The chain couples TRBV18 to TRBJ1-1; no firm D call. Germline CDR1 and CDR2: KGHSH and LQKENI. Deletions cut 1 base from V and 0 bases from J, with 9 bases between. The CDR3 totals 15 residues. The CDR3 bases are TGTGCCAGCTCACCACGTAAGGCCATGAACACTGAAGCTTTCTTT. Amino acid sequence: CASSPRKAMNTEAFF.

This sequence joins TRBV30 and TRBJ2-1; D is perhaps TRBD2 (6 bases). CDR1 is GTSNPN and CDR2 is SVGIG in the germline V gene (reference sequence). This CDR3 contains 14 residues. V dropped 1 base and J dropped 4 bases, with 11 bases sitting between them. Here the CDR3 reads CAWSEAGIYNEQFF. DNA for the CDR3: TGTGCCTGGAGTGAGGCGGGGATATACAATGAGCAGTTCTTC.

CDR3 amino acids: CASSPGLAGSMETQYF. Written as DNA, the CDR3 is TGTGCCAGCAGCCCGGGACTAGCGGGGAGTATGGAGACCCAGTACTTC. The chain employs TRBV7-7 and TRBJ2-5, with TRBD2 matching over 13 bases. Trimming cost V 5 bases and J 5 bases; bases outside gene matches: 8. This CDR3 is 16 amino acids long. Germline-derived CDR1 and CDR2 are SSHAT and FNYEAQ (reference sequence).

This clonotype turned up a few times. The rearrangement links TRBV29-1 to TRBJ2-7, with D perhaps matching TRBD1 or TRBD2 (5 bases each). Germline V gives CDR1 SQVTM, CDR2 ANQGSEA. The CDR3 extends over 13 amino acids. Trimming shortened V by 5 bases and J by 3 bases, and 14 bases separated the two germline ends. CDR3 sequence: CSVFWDGRYEQYF. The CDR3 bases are TGCAGCGTTTTTTGGGACGGACGCTACGAGCAGTACTTC.

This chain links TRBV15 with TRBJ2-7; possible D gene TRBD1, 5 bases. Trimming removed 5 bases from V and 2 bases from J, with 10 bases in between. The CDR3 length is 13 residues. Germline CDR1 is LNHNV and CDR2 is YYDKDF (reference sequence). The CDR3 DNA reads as TGTGCCACCAGCCCAGGGAATACCTACGAGCAGTACTTC. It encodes CATSPGNTYEQYF.

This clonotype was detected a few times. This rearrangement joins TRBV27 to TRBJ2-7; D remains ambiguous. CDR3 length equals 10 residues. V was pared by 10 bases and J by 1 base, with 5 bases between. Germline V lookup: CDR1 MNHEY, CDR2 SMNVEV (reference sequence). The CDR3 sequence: CATVSYEQYF. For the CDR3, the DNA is TGTGCCACCGTGTCCTACGAGCAGTACTTC.

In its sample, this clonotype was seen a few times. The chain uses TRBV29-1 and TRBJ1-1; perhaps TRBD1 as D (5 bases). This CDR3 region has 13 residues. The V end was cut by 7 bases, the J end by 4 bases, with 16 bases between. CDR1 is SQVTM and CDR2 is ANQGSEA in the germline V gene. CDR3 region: CSDGWGGGTEAFF. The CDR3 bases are TGCAGCGATGGATGGGGGGGAGGCACTGAAGCTTTCTTT. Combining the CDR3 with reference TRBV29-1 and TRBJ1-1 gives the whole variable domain SAVISQKPSRDICQRGTSLTIQCQVDSQVTMMFWYRQQPGQSLTLIATANQGSEATYESGFVIDKFPISRPNLTFSTLTVSNMSPEDSSIYLCSDGWGGGTEAFFGQGTRLTVV.

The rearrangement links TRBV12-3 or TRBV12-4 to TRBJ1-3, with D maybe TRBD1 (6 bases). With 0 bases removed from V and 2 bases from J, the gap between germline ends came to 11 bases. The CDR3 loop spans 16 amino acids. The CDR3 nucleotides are TGTGCCAGCAGTTTAGCGTTAGCAGGGGCTGGAAACACCATATATTTT. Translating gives CASSLALAGAGNTIYF.

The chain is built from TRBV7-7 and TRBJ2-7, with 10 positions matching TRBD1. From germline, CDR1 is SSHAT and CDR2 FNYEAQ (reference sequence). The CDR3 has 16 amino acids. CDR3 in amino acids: CASPGQGSRREYEQYF. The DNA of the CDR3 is TGTGCTAGCCCGGGACAGGGGTCGCGCCGAGAGTACGAGCAGTACTTC.